These T cell receptor beta chains were read from a single sample in a study of T cells in localized non-small cell lung cancer. Clones were read by immunoSEQ multiplex PCR, and TCRdb kept only the in-frame ones, dropping some. This sample has some 870 clones, with 20% to 25% found just once. The sample consisted of normal lung tissue next to the tumor, taken before any cancer treatment. Receptor source: a man aged 40 to 75 with stage III lung adenocarcinoma. Each CDR3 is given with its conserved first and last residue. D genes are given only for firm matches.

J	V	D	CDR3
TRBJ2-3	TRBV6-8	TRBD2	CASSYSGTMGTDTQYF
TRBJ2-3	TRBV29-1	TRBD1	CSVAGQGTDTQYF
TRBJ2-7	TRBV11-3	TRBD2	CASSFYSGESYEQYF
TRBJ2-3	TRBV11-3	TRBD1	CASSPGQGADTQYF
TRBJ2-1	TRBV29-1	-	CSVEAGPVIEYNEQFF
TRBJ1-1	TRBV7-2	TRBD1	CASSPRGRTEAFF
TRBJ2-1	TRBV18	-	CASLSDLLDYNEQFF
TRBJ1-1	TRBV4-1	-	CASSQDRTITEAFF
TRBJ2-3	TRBV19	TRBD2	CASSDRLLAGGADTQYF
TRBJ2-2	TRBV11-3	-	CASSLDRTSGELFF
TRBJ2-3	TRBV25-1	-	CASSRVLGSTDTQYF
TRBJ2-7	TRBV11-3	TRBD1	CASSFQTGPSFYEQYF
TRBJ2-1	TRBV6-8	-	CASSYSRAGDNEQFF
TRBJ2-2	TRBV30	-	CAWGHNSGNTGELFF
TRBJ2-7	TRBV11-3	-	CASSSQGGLYEQYF
TRBJ2-2	TRBV29-1	TRBD1	CSVLIVGTGVTGELFF
TRBJ1-6	TRBV11-3	TRBD1	CASSSWTGGAYNSPLHF
TRBJ2-3	TRBV11-3	-	CASSLSGTLMGTQYF
TRBJ2-3	TRBV29-1	-	CSALGGFDTDTQYF
TRBJ2-1	TRBV29-1	TRBD1	CSVEDEMTGDLVEQFF
TRBJ1-2	TRBV1	-	CASSQAQGHYGYTF
TRBJ1-1	TRBV6-8	-	CASSYSRSLNTEAFF
TRBJ2-6	TRBV5-1	TRBD1	CASSARPGQGISGANVLTF
TRBJ2-1	TRBV30	-	CAWSYGPWSEQFF
TRBJ1-1	TRBV5-1	-	CASVLAGENTEAFF
TRBJ2-1	TRBV6-8	TRBD2	CASSELAGRNNEQFF
TRBJ2-3	TRBV11-3	TRBD2	CASSQRISGGLSTDTQYF
TRBJ2-5	TRBV9	-	CASSFTGPQETQYF
TRBJ2-5	TRBV10-3	-	CAISEGAQESQETQYF
TRBJ1-6	TRBV9	TRBD1	CASTETGGENSPLHF
TRBJ2-5	TRBV30	TRBD2	CAWSVLAGYQETQYF
TRBJ2-3	TRBV18	TRBD1	CASSGTAGTDTQYF
TRBJ2-1	TRBV9	-	CASSGGPGSYNEQFF
TRBJ2-2	TRBV11-3	TRBD1	CASSQVGTGSATGELFF
TRBJ1-6	TRBV11-3	-	CASSLSGYNSPLHF